Listed below are T cell receptor beta chains from one sample, sequenced in a study of coeliac disease. Only in-frame clones appear in the TCRdb table, and some are missing; sequencing was by immunoSEQ multiplex PCR. Altogether about 9,400 clones are present, 67% being singletons, with the ten largest covering around 21%. Sequencing was done on a sample of lamina propria lymphocytes from the gut. The receptor set was obtained from an older woman with celiac disease. Both conserved end residues are part of each CDR3. A D gene is named only where the DNA matches it firmly. A row's size may be missing; if present it is once, few, many or a size class.

CDR3: CASSQGGRVAKLFF
DNA: TGTGCCAGCAGCCAAGGCGGCAGGGTGGCGAAACTGTTTTTT
length: 14
D: -
size: -
J: TRBJ1-4
V: TRBV4-2

CDR3: CASSTGGGGGTEAFF
DNA: TGTGCCAGTAGCACTGGGGGAGGGGGTGGGACTGAAGCTTTCTTT
length: 15
D: -
size: few
J: TRBJ1-1
V: TRBV19

CDR3: CASSGGAGETDTQYF
DNA: TGTGCCAGCAGCGGCGGGGCGGGAGAGACAGATACGCAGTATTTT
length: 15
D: TRBD2
size: -
J: TRBJ2-3
V: TRBV11-3

CDR3: CASSQELGWDGELFF
DNA: TGCGCCAGCAGCCAAGAACTAGGGTGGGACGGGGAGCTGTTTTTT
length: 15
D: -
size: medium-sized
J: TRBJ2-2
V: TRBV4-3

CDR3: CASSLNSGGNEAFF
DNA: TGCGCCAGCAGCTTGAATTCCGGCGGAAATGAAGCTTTCTTT
length: 14
D: -
size: once
J: TRBJ1-1
V: TRBV5-1

CDR3: CASSGGTGLYEQYF
DNA: TGCGCCAGCAGCGGCGGGACAGGGCTCTACGAGCAGTACTTC
length: 14
D: TRBD1
size: -
J: TRBJ2-7
V: TRBV5-1

CDR3: CASSHGGISYNSPLHF
DNA: TGTGCCAGCAGCCACGGGGGTATCTCCTATAATTCACCCCTCCACTTT
length: 16
D: -
size: -
J: TRBJ1-6
V: TRBV13

CDR3: CASSFPRVPYGYTF
DNA: TGTGCCAGCAGCTTCCCCCGGGTCCCCTATGGCTACACCTTC
length: 14
D: -
size: -
J: TRBJ1-2
V: TRBV7-2

CDR3: CASSLVWGPSYEQYF
DNA: TGCGCCAGCAGCTTGGTTTGGGGGCCCTCCTACGAGCAGTACTTC
length: 15
D: -
size: -
J: TRBJ2-7
V: TRBV5-1

CDR3: CASSPLAGRHTQYF
DNA: TGTGCCAGCAGCCCGCTAGCGGGTCGGCATACGCAGTATTTT
length: 14
D: TRBD2
size: few
J: TRBJ2-3
V: TRBV6-5

CDR3: CASELTSGSGSEQYF
DNA: TGTGCCAGCGAGCTGACTAGCGGGAGTGGATCCGAGCAGTACTTC
length: 15
D: TRBD2
size: -
J: TRBJ2-7
V: TRBV2

CDR3: CASSPRPMGTDYGYTF
DNA: TGTGCCAGCAGCCCACGCCCCATGGGGACAGACTATGGCTACACCTTC
length: 16
D: TRBD1
size: once
J: TRBJ1-2
V: TRBV7-2

CDR3: CASSVRDRGPVNEQFF
DNA: TGTGCCAGCAGTGTGCGAGACAGGGGCCCCGTCAATGAGCAGTTCTTC
length: 16
D: TRBD1
size: -
J: TRBJ2-1
V: TRBV5-6

CDR3: CASSLGQKQETQYF
DNA: TGTGCCAGCAGCCTAGGACAGAAACAAGAGACCCAGTACTTC
length: 14
D: -
size: few
J: TRBJ2-5
V: TRBV9

CDR3: CASSPGLAGVYEQYF
DNA: TGTGCCAGCAGCCCGGGACTAGCGGGGGTCTACGAGCAGTACTTC
length: 15
D: TRBD2
size: -
J: TRBJ2-7
V: TRBV6-6

CDR3: CASSQGWGPNYGYTF
DNA: TGCGCCAGCAGCCAAGGCTGGGGCCCTAACTATGGCTACACCTTC
length: 15
D: -
size: -
J: TRBJ1-2
V: TRBV4-3

CDR3: CASSLVSSYEQFF
DNA: TGTGCCAGCAGCTTGGTGTCTAGCTATGAGCAGTTCTTC
length: 13
D: -
size: -
J: TRBJ2-1
V: TRBV5-6

CDR3: CASRPTGGGLSYGYTF
DNA: TGTGCCAGCAGACCGACAGGGGGCGGTCTGAGCTATGGCTACACCTTC
length: 16
D: TRBD1
size: -
J: TRBJ1-2
V: TRBV5-4

CDR3: CASSDQGTSFF
DNA: TGTGCCAGCAGTGACCAGGGGACATCTTTCTTT
length: 11
D: -
size: few
J: TRBJ1-1
V: TRBV6-1

CDR3: CASSGNQETQYF
DNA: TGTGCCAGCAGCGGTAACCAAGAGACCCAGTACTTC
length: 12
D: -
size: -
J: TRBJ2-5
V: TRBV2

CDR3: CASSETGYQPQHF
DNA: TGTGCCAGCAGTGAAACCGGTTATCAGCCCCAGCATTTT
length: 13
D: -
size: -
J: TRBJ1-5
V: TRBV6-1

CDR3: CASSEAARSYGYTF
DNA: TGTGCCAGCAGTGAAGCGGCCCGTTCCTATGGCTACACCTTC
length: 14
D: -
size: few
J: TRBJ1-2
V: TRBV2

CDR3: CASSTLAFSNYGYTF
DNA: TGTGCCAGCAGCACCCTCGCCTTTAGTAACTATGGCTACACCTTC
length: 15
D: -
size: -
J: TRBJ1-2
V: TRBV11-2

CDR3: CASSQGPRLPLNTQYF
DNA: TGTGCCAGCAGCCAAGGTCCTAGACTGCCTTTGAATACGCAGTATTTT
length: 16
D: -
size: -
J: TRBJ2-3
V: TRBV11-3

CDR3: CATAKDRQATDTQYF
DNA: TGTGCCACCGCCAAAGACAGGCAGGCCACAGATACGCAGTATTTT
length: 15
D: -
size: -
J: TRBJ2-3
V: TRBV11-2

CDR3: CASSLQSGSTDTQYF
DNA: TGTGCCAGCAGTCTCCAAAGCGGGAGCACAGATACGCAGTATTTT
length: 15
D: -
size: few
J: TRBJ2-3
V: TRBV7-3

CDR3: CAISRDIGSNQPQHF
DNA: TGTGCCATCAGCCGGGACATTGGTAGCAATCAGCCCCAGCATTTT
length: 15
D: -
size: -
J: TRBJ1-5
V: TRBV10-3

CDR3: CASSLALGQGEKLFF
DNA: TGTGCCAGCAGCTTAGCGCTAGGACAAGGGGAAAAACTGTTTTTT
length: 15
D: -
size: few
J: TRBJ1-4
V: TRBV7-9

CDR3: CASSLTFSQGFYEQYF
DNA: TGTGCCAGCAGTTTAACGTTTAGCCAGGGGTTCTACGAGCAGTACTTC
length: 16
D: -
size: -
J: TRBJ2-7
V: TRBV27

CDR3: CASSLRDRGRLDNEQFF
DNA: TGTGCCAGCAGTCTCCGGGACAGGGGAAGGTTAGACAATGAGCAGTTCTTC
length: 17
D: TRBD1
size: -
J: TRBJ2-1
V: TRBV28

CDR3: CASSHKPPTGYFCYTF
DNA: TGCGCCAGCAGCCACAAACCCCCCACAGGTTATTTTTGCTACACCTTC
length: 16
D: -
size: -
J: TRBJ1-2
V: TRBV23-1

CDR3: CASKHGTGNYNEQFF
DNA: TGTGCCAGCAAACATGGGACAGGGAATTACAATGAGCAGTTCTTC
length: 15
D: TRBD1
size: few
J: TRBJ2-1
V: TRBV28

CDR3: CASSPTGVVAQETQYF
DNA: TGTGCCAGTAGTCCTACAGGGGTGGTCGCCCAAGAGACCCAGTACTTC
length: 16
D: TRBD1
size: -
J: TRBJ2-5
V: TRBV19

CDR3: CASGGAVDTDTQYF
DNA: TGTGCCAGCGGAGGAGCCGTTGACACAGATACGCAGTATTTT
length: 14
D: -
size: -
J: TRBJ2-3
V: TRBV9

CDR3: CASNPGLAANEQFF
DNA: TGTGCCAGCAATCCGGGACTAGCGGCCAATGAGCAGTTCTTC
length: 14
D: TRBD2
size: once
J: TRBJ2-1
V: TRBV27

CDR3: CATSREGTAAIYEQYF
DNA: TGTGCCACCAGCAGAGAAGGGACAGCTGCGATCTACGAGCAGTACTTC
length: 16
D: TRBD1
size: -
J: TRBJ2-7
V: TRBV15

CDR3: CSVERGTRGTEAFF
DNA: TGCAGCGTTGAAAGGGGGACAAGGGGCACTGAAGCTTTCTTT
length: 14
D: -
size: -
J: TRBJ1-1
V: TRBV29-1

CDR3: CASNWGAGANVLTF
DNA: TGTGCCAGTAATTGGGGCGCCGGGGCCAACGTCCTGACTTTC
length: 14
D: -
size: few
J: TRBJ2-6
V: TRBV19

CDR3: CASSLVQGHEAFF
DNA: TGCGCCAGCAGCTTGGTGCAGGGGCATGAAGCTTTCTTT
length: 13
D: -
size: few
J: TRBJ1-1
V: TRBV5-1

CDR3: CAWNLVRGLDTQYF
DNA: TGTGCCTGGAACTTAGTCCGGGGGTTAGATACGCAGTATTTT
length: 14
D: -
size: -
J: TRBJ2-3
V: TRBV30

CDR3: CASRPRDSSNQPQHF
DNA: TGTGCCAGCAGGCCTAGAGACAGCTCCAATCAGCCCCAGCATTTT
length: 15
D: -
size: -
J: TRBJ1-5
V: TRBV4-2

CDR3: CASRVSGANVLTF
DNA: TGTGCCAGCCGAGTCTCTGGGGCCAACGTCCTGACTTTC
length: 13
D: -
size: -
J: TRBJ2-6
V: TRBV14

CDR3: CASSQGAALNYGYTF
DNA: TGCGCCAGCAGCCAAGGCGCGGCCTTAAACTATGGCTACACCTTC
length: 15
D: -
size: few
J: TRBJ1-2
V: TRBV4-3

CDR3: CASSLREGTGYTF
DNA: TGTGCCAGCAGCTTACGGGAGGGTACGGGCTACACCTTC
length: 13
D: -
size: -
J: TRBJ1-2
V: TRBV11-2

CDR3: CSVNRGGEQYF
DNA: TGCAGCGTAAACAGGGGAGGCGAGCAGTACTTC
length: 11
D: -
size: once
J: TRBJ2-7
V: TRBV29-1

CDR3: CASGSGTGVRLGYEQYF
DNA: TGTGCCAGCGGTTCCGGGACAGGGGTGCGGTTGGGCTACGAGCAGTACTTC
length: 17
D: TRBD1
size: once
J: TRBJ2-7
V: TRBV2

CDR3: CASSLGAGQPSQETQYF
DNA: TGCGCCAGCAGCTTGGGCGCTGGACAGCCTTCCCAAGAGACCCAGTACTTC
length: 17
D: -
size: -
J: TRBJ2-5
V: TRBV5-1

CDR3: CASSVGPNPIPYQPQHF
DNA: TGTGCCAGCAGCGTAGGGCCGAACCCAATTCCCTATCAGCCCCAGCATTTT
length: 17
D: -
size: -
J: TRBJ1-5
V: TRBV9

CDR3: CASSSAQTGTGPYGYTF
DNA: TGTGCCAGCAGTTCCGCTCAAACCGGGACAGGGCCTTATGGCTACACCTTC
length: 17
D: TRBD1
size: -
J: TRBJ1-2
V: TRBV7-6

CDR3: CASSDPGRGYNEQFF
DNA: TGCGCCAGCAGCGACCCGGGCAGGGGGTACAATGAGCAGTTCTTC
length: 15
D: TRBD1
size: few
J: TRBJ2-1
V: TRBV4-1

CDR3: CASSYGGLGDYEQYF
DNA: TGTGCCAGCAGTTACGGGGGACTAGGGGACTACGAGCAGTACTTC
length: 15
D: TRBD2
size: -
J: TRBJ2-7
V: TRBV6-5

CDR3: CASSLGAGRREQYF
DNA: TGTGCCAGCAGCTTGGGTGCCGGGCGGAGGGAGCAGTACTTC
length: 14
D: -
size: -
J: TRBJ2-7
V: TRBV5-6

CDR3: CASSLSQGIDYTF
DNA: TGTGCCAGCAGCTTGTCACAGGGTATAGACTACACCTTC
length: 13
D: -
size: -
J: TRBJ1-2
V: TRBV5-6